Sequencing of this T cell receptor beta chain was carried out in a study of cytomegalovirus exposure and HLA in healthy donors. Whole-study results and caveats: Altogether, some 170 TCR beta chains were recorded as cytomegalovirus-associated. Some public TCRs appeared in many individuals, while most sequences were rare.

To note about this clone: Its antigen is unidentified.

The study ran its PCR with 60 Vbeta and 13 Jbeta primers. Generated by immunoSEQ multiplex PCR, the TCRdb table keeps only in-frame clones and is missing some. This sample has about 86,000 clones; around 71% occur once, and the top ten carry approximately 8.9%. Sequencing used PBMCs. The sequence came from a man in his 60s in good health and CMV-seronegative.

The CDR3 spells CASSPGGGYVQEQYF. In nucleotides, the CDR3 is TGTGCCAGCAGCCCCGGGGGGGGTTACGTTCAGGAGCAGTACTTC. The V and J genes are TRBV7-2 and TRBJ2-7, with 8 bases that match TRBD2. V shed 5 bases and J 7 bases; nucleotides not matched to a gene: 13. Germline V CDR1 and CDR2: SGHTA, FQGNSA. The CDR3 has 15 amino acids.